Following are 18 T cell receptor beta chains from one sample sequenced in a study of blood T cells in healthy people across ages. Next came a second PCR, run for about 6 to 12 cycles, which used a sample-barcoded 5' primer along with a J-beta primer mix. TCRdb reanalysed the 5' RACE reads using MiXCR and keeps one entry per CDR3 protein. Of nearly 1 million distinct CDR3 sequences in the sample, just over 50% are singletons; the top ten hold about 20%. Sequenced sample: blood. Receptors originate from a woman aged 55-70 years in good health.

This rearrangement joins TRBV10-3 to TRBJ2-5; possibly TRBD1 for D (6 bases). V was trimmed by 5 bases and J by 7 bases, leaving 14 bases between them. In germline, CDR1 is ENHRY, CDR2 SYGVKD. The CDR3 spans 13 residues. CDR3 coding DNA: TGTGCCATCAGTCGACAGGAGAAAGGGACCCAGTACTTC. Residues: CAISRQEKGTQYF.

This clonotype was seen more than once but under ten times. V gene TRBV30 combines with J gene TRBJ2-1; no firm D call. Germline-derived CDR1 and CDR2 are GTSNPN and SVGIG (reference sequence). This CDR3 contains 13 residues. With 2 bases removed from V and 0 bases from J, the gap between germline ends came to 5 bases. CDR3 in DNA: TGTGCCTGGAGTTTTACCTCCTACAATGAGCAGTTCTTC. The encoded protein is CAWSFTSYNEQFF.

The J gene is TRBJ2-3, the V gene TRBV2; TRBD1 might be the D (6 bases). Trimming pared 4 bases from V and 2 bases from J, leaving 16 bases between. The CDR3 consists of 16 residues. Germline assignment: CDR1 SNHLY and CDR2 FYNNEI. CDR3 protein: CASSAIGPGHTDTQYF. CDR3 nucleotide sequence: TGTGCCAGCAGTGCTATAGGACCGGGACACACAGATACGCAGTATTTT.

The chain employs TRBV20-1 and TRBJ2-4; the match to TRBD2 covers 10 bases. In germline, CDR1 is DFQATT, CDR2 SNEGSKA (reference sequence). With V trimmed by 1 base and J by 7 bases, 25 bases remained unmatched. CDR3 size: 21 residues. The chain's CDR3 is CSARVPIESSGSTSTANIQYF. In nucleotides, the CDR3 is TGCAGTGCTAGAGTTCCAATCGAGTCTAGCGGGAGTACCTCTACCGCGAACATTCAGTACTTC.

The chain links TRBV6-6 to TRBJ2-1; D is possibly TRBD1 or TRBD2 (5 bases each). The J call may be mistaken, given a closer DNA end match to TRBJ2-7. Germline loops: CDR1 MNHNY, CDR2 SVGAGI (reference sequence). The CDR3 has 13 residues. The CDR3 is CASSYWGYNEQYF. CDR3 nucleotides: TGTGCCAGCAGTTATTGGGGGTACAATGAGCAGTACTTC.

The chain couples TRBV7-2 to TRBJ2-7; D is possibly TRBD1 or TRBD2 (5 bases each). Germline V lookup: CDR1 SGHTA, CDR2 FQGNSA. Between the trimmed V and J ends, which lost 4 bases and 3 bases, there was a span of 22 bases. The CDR3 has 17 amino acids. The CDR3 DNA reads as TGTGCCAGCAGCTCAGCCCCGGGGACGGGTAGTTTCTACGAGCAGTACTTC. Protein product: CASSSAPGTGSFYEQYF.

This rearrangement joins TRBV15 to TRBJ2-3, with 8 nucleotides matching TRBD1. J lost 1 base, V lost 0 bases, and 0 bases had no gene match. Per germline, CDR1 LNHNV and CDR2 YYDKDF (reference sequence). There are 15 residues in the CDR3. CDR3 nucleotide sequence: TGTGCCACCAGCAGAGAGGGACAGGGCACAGATACGCAGTATTTT. This sequence encodes CATSREGQGTDTQYF.

In DNA form, the CDR3 reads TGTGCCTGGAGAGTAGCGGGCGATACGCAGTATTTT. This sequence encodes CAWRVAGDTQYF. The chain combines TRBV30 with TRBJ2-3, with 7 bases aligning to TRBD2. Germline CDR1 reads GTSNPN; CDR2 reads SVGIG (reference sequence). The CDR3 contains 12 residues. Trimming at V came to 3 bases and at J to 6 bases, leaving 3 bases not matched to a gene.

This clonotype was detected only a few times. The V call is TRBV29-1, the J call TRBJ2-6; 9 positions match TRBD1. J lost 0 bases, V lost 5 bases, and 2 bases had no gene match. The CDR3 has 15 amino acids. Germline values: CDR1 SQVTM, CDR2 ANQGSEA. CDR3: CSVRDRDSGANVLTF. The CDR3 coding sequence is TGCAGCGTTCGGGACAGGGACTCTGGGGCCAACGTCCTGACTTTC.

In this sample, this clonotype turned up a few times. V usage is TRBV6-5 and J usage is TRBJ2-7; 8 positions agree with TRBD2. Trimming at V came to 6 bases and at J to 2 bases, leaving 12 bases not matched to a gene. CDR1 and CDR2 from the germline V gene are MNHEY and SVGAGI. The CDR3 is 16 residues long. The CDR3 loop is CASSHGVGLATYEQYF. CDR3 coding DNA: TGTGCCAGCAGCCACGGGGTCGGACTAGCAACCTACGAGCAGTACTTC.

The J gene is TRBJ2-7, the V gene TRBV28; 12 bases are a match to TRBD2. Trimming at V came to 5 bases and at J to 5 bases, leaving 13 bases not matched to a gene. CDR1 is MDHEN and CDR2 is SYDVKM in the germline V gene. There are 17 residues in the CDR3. The CDR3 sequence: CASSTLAGGLNRHEQYF. The CDR3 nucleotides read TGTGCCAGCAGTACGCTAGCGGGAGGGCTCAATCGTCACGAGCAGTACTTC.

The chain has TRBV4-3 and TRBJ1-3, with D uncertain. Trimming left V 3 bases short and J 1 base short, with 4 bases between. The germline V gene has CDR1 LGHNA and CDR2 YSLEER. This CDR3 spans 13 amino acids. The CDR3 sequence: CASSHTSGNTIYF. Written as DNA, the CDR3 is TGCGCCAGCAGCCATACATCTGGAAACACCATATATTTT.

The chain recombines TRBV10-3 with TRBJ2-7; 8 nucleotides agree with TRBD2. CDR1 and CDR2 from the germline V gene are ENHRY and SYGVKD. V dropped 4 bases and J dropped 6; count of bases not matched to a gene: 8. The CDR3 is made up of 14 amino acids. CDR3: CAISVSGSGVEQYF. Here the CDR3 DNA reads TGTGCCATCAGTGTGAGCGGGAGCGGGGTCGAGCAGTACTTC.

The rearrangement joins TRBV29-1 to TRBJ1-1; no clear D gene. Trimming left V 6 bases short and J 0 bases short, with 5 bases between. CDR1 SQVTM and CDR2 ANQGSEA come from the germline V gene. The CDR3 contains 11 residues. The CDR3 here is CSVSMNTEAFF. DNA of the CDR3: TGCAGCGTCTCCATGAACACTGAAGCTTTCTTT.

The V call is TRBV6-5, the J call TRBJ2-5; TRBD2 might be the D (6 bases). The J call may not be correct, given that the DNA end is closer to TRBJ2-7. Germline V CDR1 and CDR2: MNHEY, SVGAGI. This CDR3 spans 14 amino acids. CDR3 sequence (DNA): TGTGCCAGCAGTTACGGCCGGGGGTCGGGCGAGCAGTACTTC. This translates into CASSYGRGSGEQYF.

The gene calls are TRBV20-1 and TRBJ1-2, with TRBD1 as a possible D gene (5 bases). Trimming took 5 bases from V and 6 from J, leaving 16 bases between them. There are 13 residues in the CDR3. The germline V gene encodes CDR1 DFQATT and CDR2 SNEGSKA (reference sequence). The CDR3 is CSAVGRGADGYTF. CDR3 coding DNA: TGCAGTGCTGTGGGACGAGGGGCCGATGGCTACACCTTC.

The CDR3 coding sequence is TGTGCCAGCAGCCAAGCAGGGACTGAAAACACCATATATTTT. Its translation: CASSQAGTENTIYF. The V gene is TRBV4-2, the J gene TRBJ1-3; tentatively, D is TRBD1 (5 bases). V lost 1 base and J lost 6, with 10 bases in between. This CDR3 region has 14 residues. Per the germline V gene, CDR1 is LGHNA and CDR2 is YNFKEQ.

This clonotype was counted a few times. The chain joins TRBV20-1 to TRBJ2-7; no clear D. Trimming stripped 1 base from V and 5 bases from J, with 9 bases between. The CDR3 loop spans 12 amino acids. Looked up from germline, CDR1 is DFQATT and CDR2 is SNEGSKA (reference sequence). In nucleotides, the CDR3 is TGCAGTGCTAGAGGAACGATAGACGAGCAGTACTTC. Its protein product is CSARGTIDEQYF.